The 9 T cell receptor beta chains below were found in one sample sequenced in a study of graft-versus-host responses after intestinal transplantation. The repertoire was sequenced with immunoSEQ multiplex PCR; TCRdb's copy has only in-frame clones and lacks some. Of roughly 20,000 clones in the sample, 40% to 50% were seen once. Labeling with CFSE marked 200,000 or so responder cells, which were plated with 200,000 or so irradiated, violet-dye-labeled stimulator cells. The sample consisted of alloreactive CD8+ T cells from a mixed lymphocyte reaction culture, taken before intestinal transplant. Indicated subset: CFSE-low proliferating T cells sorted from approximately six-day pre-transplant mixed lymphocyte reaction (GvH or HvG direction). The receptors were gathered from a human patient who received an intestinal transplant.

CDR3 residues: CASSRLAGTRGETQYF. The CDR3 DNA follows: TGTGCCAGCAGCCGCCTTGCCGGGACAAGGGGAGAGACCCAGTACTTC. This chain uses TRBV2 with TRBJ2-5; weak D call: TRBD1 (6 bases). V lost 6 bases and J 4 bases, leaving 21 bases between the germline ends. The CDR3 has 16 residues. CDR1 is SNHLY and CDR2 is FYNNEI in the germline V gene.

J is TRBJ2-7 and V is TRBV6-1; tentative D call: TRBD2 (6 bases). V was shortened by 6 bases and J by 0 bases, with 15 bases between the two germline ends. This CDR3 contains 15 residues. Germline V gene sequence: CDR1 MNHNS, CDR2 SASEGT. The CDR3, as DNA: TGTGCCAGCAGCTTTAGCGGATACAGCTCCTACGAGCAGTACTTC. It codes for CASSFSGYSSYEQYF.

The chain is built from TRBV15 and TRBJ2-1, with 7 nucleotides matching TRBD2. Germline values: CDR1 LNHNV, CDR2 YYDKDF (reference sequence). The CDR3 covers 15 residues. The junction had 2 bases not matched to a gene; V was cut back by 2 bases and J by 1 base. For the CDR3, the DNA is TGTGCCACCAGCAGATCTAGCGGATCCTACAATGAGCAGTTCTTC. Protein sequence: CATSRSSGSYNEQFF.

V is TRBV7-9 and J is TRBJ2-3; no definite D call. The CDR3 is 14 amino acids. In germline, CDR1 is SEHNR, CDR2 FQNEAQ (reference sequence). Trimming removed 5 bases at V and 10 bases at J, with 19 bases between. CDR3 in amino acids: CASSVQGDPDSQYF. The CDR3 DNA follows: TGTGCCAGCAGCGTTCAAGGAGACCCTGACTCGCAGTATTTT.

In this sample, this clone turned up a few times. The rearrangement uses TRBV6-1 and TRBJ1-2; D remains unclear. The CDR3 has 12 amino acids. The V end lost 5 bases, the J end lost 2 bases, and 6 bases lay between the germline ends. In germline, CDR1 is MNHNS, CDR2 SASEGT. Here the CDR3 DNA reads TGTGCCAGCAGTTTAGGAAACTATGGCTACACCTTC. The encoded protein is CASSLGNYGYTF.

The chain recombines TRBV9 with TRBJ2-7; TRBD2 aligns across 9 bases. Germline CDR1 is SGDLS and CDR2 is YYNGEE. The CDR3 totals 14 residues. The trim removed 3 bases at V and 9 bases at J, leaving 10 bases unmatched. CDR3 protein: CASSATSGPGWQYF. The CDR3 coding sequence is TGTGCCAGCAGCGCGACTAGCGGCCCTGGTTGGCAGTACTTC.

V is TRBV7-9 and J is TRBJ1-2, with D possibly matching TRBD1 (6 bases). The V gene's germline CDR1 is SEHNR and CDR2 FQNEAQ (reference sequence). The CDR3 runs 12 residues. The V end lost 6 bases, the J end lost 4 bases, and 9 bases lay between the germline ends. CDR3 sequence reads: CASSRGGYGYTF. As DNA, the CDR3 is TGTGCCAGCAGTAGGGGGGGCTATGGCTACACCTTC. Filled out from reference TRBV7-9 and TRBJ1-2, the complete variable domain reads DTGVSQNPRHKITKRGQNVTFRCDPISEHNRLYWYRQTLGQGPEFLTYFQNEAQLEKSRLLSDRFSAERPKGSFSTLEIQRTEQGDSAMYLCASSRGGYGYTFGSGTRLTVV.

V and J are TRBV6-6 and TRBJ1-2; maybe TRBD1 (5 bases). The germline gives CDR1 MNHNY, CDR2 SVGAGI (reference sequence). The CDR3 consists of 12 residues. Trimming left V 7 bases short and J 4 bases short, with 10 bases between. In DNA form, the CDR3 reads TGTGCCAGCACCGGGGGGTCCTATGGCTACACCTTC. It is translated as CASTGGSYGYTF.

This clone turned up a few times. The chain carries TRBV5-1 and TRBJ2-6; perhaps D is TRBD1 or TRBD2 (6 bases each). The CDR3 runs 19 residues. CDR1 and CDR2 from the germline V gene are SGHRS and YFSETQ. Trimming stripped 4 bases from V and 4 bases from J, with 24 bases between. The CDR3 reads CASSRFGRGQLWGANVLTF. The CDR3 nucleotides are TGCGCCAGCAGCCGTTTTGGTCGGGGGCAATTGTGGGGGGCCAACGTCCTGACTTTC.